A selection of T cell receptor beta chains follows, all from one sample in a study of blood T cell repertoires in COVID-19. Here immunoSEQ multiplex PCR was the method, and the copy in TCRdb shows in-frame clones only, minus some. The sample includes some 280,000 clones, around 86% of them seen just once. The sequenced material came from peripheral blood. Receptor source: a woman aged 25 to 39 with active or convalescent COVID-19. CDR3s include the opening cysteine and the closing phenylalanine or tryptophan. D genes are given only for firm matches. Size is omitted from some rows. Given values are once, few, many or a class for expanded clones.

once	-	TRBV5-5	TRBJ1-2	CASSLGLESNYGYTF	TGTGCCAGCAGCTTGGGGTTAGAGAGTAACTATGGCTACACCTTC
-	-	TRBV4-2	TRBJ1-5	CASSQDPDQPQHF	TGTGCCAGCAGCCAAGATCCGGATCAGCCCCAGCATTTT
once	TRBD1	TRBV28	TRBJ1-1	CASSWTTGDANTEAFF	TGTGCCAGCAGTTGGACGACAGGGGACGCTAACACTGAAGCTTTCTTT
-	TRBD1	TRBV6-1	TRBJ2-7	CASRKDRVYEQYF	TGTGCCAGCAGAAAGGACAGGGTCTACGAGCAGTACTTC
-	TRBD1	TRBV5-4	TRBJ1-4	CASSLAGDRANEKLFF	TGTGCCAGCAGCTTGGCCGGGGACAGGGCCAATGAAAAACTGTTTTTT
-	-	TRBV5-1	TRBJ1-4	CASSPGVTNEKLFF	TGCGCCAGCAGCCCGGGGGTGACTAATGAAAAACTGTTTTTT
-	-	TRBV10-3	TRBJ2-5	CAITNRVQETQYF	TGTGCCATCACCAACAGGGTCCAAGAGACCCAGTACTTC
-	TRBD1	TRBV30	TRBJ1-4	CAWDAGQGEKLFF	TGTGCCTGGGACGCGGGACAGGGTGAAAAACTGTTTTTT
-	TRBD1	TRBV6-5	TRBJ2-7	CASNLGQGTHEQYF	TGTGCCAGCAACCTTGGACAGGGGACCCACGAGCAGTACTTC
few	TRBD2	TRBV11-3	TRBJ2-3	CASSLGLAGNTDTQYF	TGTGCCAGCAGCTTGGGACTAGCGGGGAACACAGATACGCAGTATTTT
once	TRBD1	TRBV6-6	TRBJ1-6	CASATGGVSPLHF	TGTGCCAGCGCGACAGGGGGAGTCTCACCCCTCCACTTT
-	-	TRBV18	TRBJ1-6	CASSPNTGYNSPLHF	TGTGCCAGCTCACCAAATACAGGCTATAATTCACCCCTCCACTTT
-	-	TRBV7-9	TRBJ1-6	CASSPLTGENSPLHF	TGTGCCAGCAGCCCCCTGACAGGAGAGAATTCACCCCTCCACTTT
-	-	TRBV28	TRBJ1-1	CASMRAVNTEAFF	TGTGCCAGCATGAGGGCAGTGAACACTGAAGCTTTCTTT
-	TRBD1	TRBV6-4	TRBJ1-5	CASREGFGTASNQPQHF	TGTGCCAGCAGGGAGGGATTCGGGACAGCCAGCAATCAGCCCCAGCATTTT
-	TRBD1	TRBV28	TRBJ2-7	CASSLLGTGGSDEQYF	TGTGCCAGCAGTTTGCTCGGGACAGGGGGTAGCGACGAGCAGTACTTC
-	-	TRBV19	TRBJ2-2	CTSTDGISNTGELFF	TGTACCAGTACAGACGGGATCTCGAACACCGGGGAGCTGTTTTTT
-	TRBD1	TRBV11-3	TRBJ2-6	CASSPGQGSGANVLTF	TGTGCCAGCAGCCCCGGACAGGGCTCTGGGGCCAACGTCCTGACTTTC
-	TRBD2	TRBV6-1	TRBJ2-3	CASSDGGEVPTDTQYF	TGTGCCAGCAGTGATGGGGGGGAGGTCCCCACAGATACGCAGTATTTT
-	TRBD1	TRBV6-6	TRBJ2-3	CASSPTGIADTQYF	TGTGCCAGCAGCCCGACAGGGATTGCAGATACGCAGTATTTT
-	TRBD1	TRBV5-1	TRBJ1-2	CASSDPGQAYGYTF	TGCGCCAGCAGCGATCCGGGACAGGCTTATGGCTACACCTTC
-	TRBD1	TRBV27	TRBJ2-7	CASSRQGALEQYF	TGTGCCAGCAGTCGACAGGGGGCGCTTGAGCAGTACTTC
-	-	TRBV19	TRBJ1-2	CASTSPREYGYTF	TGTGCCAGTACCTCTCCCCGGGAGTATGGCTACACCTTC
-	-	TRBV9	TRBJ2-1	CASSFRQANNEQFF	TGTGCCAGCAGCTTCAGACAGGCCAACAATGAGCAGTTCTTC
-	-	TRBV7-3	TRBJ1-2	CASSSSGEGYGYTF	TGTGCCAGCAGCTCCTCAGGGGAGGGCTATGGCTACACCTTC
-	TRBD2	TRBV3-1/TRBV3-2	TRBJ2-1	CASSHLAGGNEQFF	TGTGCCAGCAGCCACCTAGCGGGGGGGAATGAGCAGTTCTTC
-	TRBD1	TRBV7-2	TRBJ1-6	CASSQAGQGNSPLHF	TGTGCCAGCAGCCAAGCGGGACAGGGGAATTCACCCCTCCACTTT
-	-	TRBV24-1	TRBJ2-7	CATSDLYQGPLPYEQYF	TGTGCCACCAGTGATTTGTATCAGGGGCCCCTACCCTACGAGCAGTACTTC
-	TRBD2	TRBV11-2	TRBJ2-2	CASRTLTVTVRRGTGELFF	TGTGCCAGCAGGACCCTCACCGTAACTGTGAGGCGGGGGACCGGGGAGCTGTTTTTT
-	-	TRBV10-3	TRBJ1-4	CAISAEAEKLFF	TGTGCCATCAGTGCGGAGGCTGAAAAACTGTTTTTT
-	-	TRBV25-1	TRBJ1-2	CASSEYSGGGEDGYTF	TGTGCCAGCAGTGAATATAGCGGCGGCGGAGAAGATGGCTACACCTTC
-	TRBD1	TRBV28	TRBJ2-7	CASRLGQGYEQYF	TGTGCCAGCAGACTCGGACAGGGCTACGAGCAGTACTTC
-	-	TRBV27	TRBJ1-2	CASSLSRTSLSGYTF	TGTGCCAGCAGTTTATCGAGGACTTCGTTATCGGGCTACACCTTC
-	-	TRBV27	TRBJ2-5	CASSANGARRETQYF	TGTGCCAGCAGCGCAAATGGTGCAAGGCGGGAGACCCAGTACTTC
-	TRBD2	TRBV24-1	TRBJ2-3	CATREGYADTQYF	TGTGCCACCCGGGAGGGGTACGCAGATACGCAGTATTTT
-	-	TRBV19	TRBJ1-3	CASSIDNRAGNTIYF	TGTGCCAGTAGTATAGATAACAGGGCTGGAAACACCATATATTTT
-	TRBD1	TRBV4-3	TRBJ2-2	CASSQPIGQGGGELFF	TGCGCCAGCAGCCAACCGATCGGACAGGGCGGCGGGGAGCTGTTTTTT
few	TRBD1	TRBV5-5	TRBJ1-6	CASSAGTGLGLGSPLHF	TGTGCCAGCAGCGCCGGGACAGGGTTGGGTTTGGGTTCACCCCTCCACTTT
once	-	TRBV7-2	TRBJ2-5	CASSLGRGTQETQYF	TGTGCCAGCAGCTTAGGTAGGGGGACCCAAGAGACCCAGTACTTC
-	TRBD1	TRBV5-6	TRBJ2-7	CASSLRQGAYEQYF	TGTGCCAGCAGCTTGAGACAGGGGGCCTACGAGCAGTACTTC
-	-	TRBV27	TRBJ1-5	CASRQGVYQPQHF	TGTGCCAGCAGACAGGGAGTTTATCAGCCCCAGCATTTT
-	-	TRBV5-5	TRBJ1-6	CASSFRMSSYNSPLHF	TGTGCCAGCAGCTTCAGGATGAGCTCCTATAATTCACCCCTCCACTTT
-	TRBD2	TRBV30	TRBJ2-2	CAWGRTSGGAGELFF	TGTGCCTGGGGTCGGACTAGCGGGGGGGCCGGGGAGCTGTTTTTT
-	TRBD1	TRBV5-4	TRBJ2-3	CASSLLDRGQDTQYF	TGTGCCAGCAGCTTATTGGACAGGGGGCAAGATACGCAGTATTTT
-	-	TRBV29-1	TRBJ1-1	CSVAAGLLGTEAFF	TGCAGCGTGGCAGCGGGCCTTCTGGGCACTGAAGCTTTCTTT
-	-	TRBV5-6	TRBJ2-3	CASSLATGGTDTQYF	TGTGCCAGCAGCTTGGCCACGGGTGGTACAGATACGCAGTATTTT
-	TRBD2	TRBV3-1/TRBV3-2	TRBJ2-5	CASSQEVIAGGKYQETQYF	TGTGCCAGCAGCCAAGAAGTGATAGCGGGGGGGAAGTACCAAGAGACCCAGTACTTC
-	-	TRBV29-1	TRBJ1-1	CSVESPGRSTEAFF	TGCAGCGTTGAGTCGCCAGGGCGTTCCACTGAAGCTTTCTTT
-	-	TRBV19	TRBJ1-6	CASSTPSGALGSPLHF	TGTGCCAGTAGTACTCCCTCAGGGGCTCTGGGTTCACCCCTCCACTTT
-	-	TRBV29-1	TRBJ1-5	CSVGSGNQPQHF	TGCAGCGTTGGATCGGGGAATCAGCCCCAGCATTTT
once	TRBD2	TRBV4-1	TRBJ2-3	CASSQEVAGGTDTQYF	TGCGCCAGCAGCCAAGAAGTAGCGGGGGGCACAGATACGCAGTATTTT
-	-	TRBV30	TRBJ1-6	CAWSVKGNNSPLHF	TGTGCCTGGAGTGTGAAGGGGAATAATTCACCCCTCCACTTT
once	-	TRBV5-1	TRBJ2-2	CASSQETPGTGELFF	TGCGCCAGCAGCCAAGAGACCCCGGGCACCGGGGAGCTGTTTTTT